This T cell receptor (beta chain) was sequenced in a study of shared clonotypes between healthy human individuals (dated by TCRdb to between 2020 and 2021). With regard to the full study: The cohort included a few men and a couple of women between 18 and 49 years of age. To estimate repertoire size and how much clonotypes are shared between individuals, the study performed deep sequencing of blood TCR repertoires from five healthy adults. For each donor, CD4 naive and CD4 memory were each run on three plates, CD8 naive on two plates, and CD8 memory on one plate. Each donor's leukapheresis produced roughly between roughly 0.94 and 9.5 billion PBMCs. To increase sequencing depth and limit assay-specific biases, TCR repertoire library preparation and sequencing were carried out by different laboratories using diverse techniques. What the authors observed across the whole study: Naive subsets generally had larger estimated clonotype richness than memory subsets did. Because the study included only a small number of donors, the genetic and exposure-history diversity represented was limited. Even with the large sequencing depth, rarefaction of the sorted-subset datasets indicated that sequencing was incomplete. When several donors were compared, the shared fraction of clonotypes was about 5.2% for naive CD4, about 4% for naive CD8, roughly 2.5% for memory CD4, and less than 0.5% for memory CD8. Pairwise subsampling led to the expectation that sequencing depth would affect the degree of clonotype sharing among donors. Only blood was sampled, and tissue TCR repertoires likely differ from those in blood. Clonotypes shared by all four sorted-subset donors showed higher generation probabilities than non-shared clonotypes.

Inclusive of the bounding cysteine and phenylalanine, the CDR3 is 13 residues long. Solely the CDR3 DNA is kept, with 39 bases framed from the first base. CDR1 and CDR2 (SGHDN, FVKESK) derive from the germline V gene. Trimming removed 5 bases from V and 10 bases from J; the gene matches leave 6 bases unexplained. Details on this clone: Its specific antigen is unknown. The record has no base qualities; no much larger clone is one base away.

TCR CDR3 regions were amplified from genomic DNA by multiplex PCR using the deep immunoSEQ assay. Extracted genomic DNA from each cell subset was distributed evenly across all wells of several immunoSEQ 96-well plates, and each plate was treated as a replicate. For sorted subsets, roughly 200 ng of genomic DNA, equivalent to some 33,000 T cell genomes, went into each replicate PCR. Purified libraries were quantified with a Qubit 3.0 fluorometer, sized on a Bioanalyzer 2100, and re-quantified with the KAPA Library Quantification kit. Every immunoSEQ 96-well plate was sequenced on a separate single-read 150-cycle Illumina NextSeq 550 flow cell. As for the original processing: The immunoSEQ output contained only junctional sequences without quality scores, so filtering could not match that applied to full-length reads. Sequences were annotated with PyIR, a Python wrapper for IgBLAST v1.9, and V/J genes and CDR3 were assigned using IMGT germline references. Any read was removed if the V/J assignment was weak (E-value above 1e-6), the CDR3 was missing, or the read contained stop codons, out-of-frame junctions, or ambiguous translated residues. A V3J clonotype was defined by an identical inferred V gene, J gene, and CDR3 amino acid sequence. Percentage overlap between repertoires was calculated by dividing the number of shared unique clonotypes by the size of the smaller repertoire. Repertoire richness was assessed with RTK rarefaction, the Chao1 estimator, and Recon v2.1 estimates of unobserved clonotypes. For all TCRbeta clonotypes obtained by the gDNA method from a handful of donors, generation probabilities were computed with OLGA. This immuneACCESS table, as held by TCRdb, lists in-frame sequences with V and J called but not all clones. Of the missing ones, under half trace to an unresolved V gene in checked studies; the others have no known cause. The D gene and trimming were derived from the DNA, and the V and J assignments and clone size from that table. The sample table records 2 million to 2.5 million clones; around 95% of these occur just once. Roughly 0.13% of the sample lies in the top ten.

The donors were healthy, HIV-negative adults who had no recently reported acute infections or vaccinations. Only Caucasian adults living in Nashville, Tennessee, USA were represented among the donors. CD4+ T cells were enriched by magnetic negative selection; naive cells were then positively selected on CD45RA, and the negative fraction formed the memory subset. Blood was collected by leukapheresis, and PBMCs were isolated by Ficoll-Histopaque density gradient centrifugation and then cryopreserved in liquid nitrogen vapor phase. Analytical flow cytometry was used to check the purity and quantity of each magnetically sorted T cell population. Each sorted fraction had its genomic DNA isolated and then quantified by UV absorbance on a Nanodrop 2000c.

What was sequenced was naive CD4+ T cells sorted from blood. The intended sense of this specimen's cell subset or site label: CD45RA+ positively selected. The receptor was isolated from a young man in good health. The rearranged segments are TRBV14 and TRBJ2-1, and 9 bases in between align with TRBD2. The CDR3: CASSVGTSTEQFF. The nucleotide sequence is given as TGTGCCAGCAGCGTCGGGACTAGCACCGAGCAGTTCTTC.